The clone carrying this TCR beta chain was recorded many times. Its antigen is unidentified. This sample was taken from a study of Graves' ophthalmopathy and Graves' hyperthyroidism. At the level of the study: Peripheral blood sampling preceded any treatment and occurred at initial diagnosis.

Study-level results: In predicting ophthalmopathy progression, the model reached over 55% sensitivity and roughly 75% specificity.

The authors amplified TCR beta CDR3 regions, and they did so from RNA transcripts for repertoire sequencing. HTBI-primed RT-PCR formed the first round, and a multiplex PCR formed the second. TCRdb called the multiplex PCR reads again in MiXCR, with one record for every CDR3 protein. The sample consists of approximately 210,000 distinct CDR3 sequences, less than 30% of them appearing once. V lost 4 bases and J lost 1, with 11 bases in between. Germline CDR1 SGHAT, CDR2 FQNNGV. The CDR3 sequence is 14 residues long. Those donors who had ophthalmopathy presented with moderate-to-severe activity, a CAS of ≥3, a NOSPECS of ≥4 and a duration under 3 months. Other autoimmune disease, uncontrolled infection, pregnancy and lactation led to exclusion.

The sequenced sample was peripheral blood. This chain uses TRBV11-2 with TRBJ2-7; perhaps TRBD1 as D (5 bases). The sequence derives from a man aged 45-65 years with Graves' ophthalmopathy. The chain's CDR3 is CASSSNTGSYEQYF. CDR3 coding DNA: TGTGCCAGCAGCTCAAACACAGGTTCCTACGAGCAGTACTTC.